These 16 T cell receptor beta chains were sequenced from one sample in a study of CD8+ T cells in alopecia areata (dated by TCRdb to between 2018 and 2020). To prepare the library, the immunoSEQ multiplex PCR assay was applied. For TCR sequencing, RNA was extracted from every sample and reverse transcribed into cDNA to serve as template. TCRdb mirrors the immuneACCESS table, restricted to in-frame sequences. Some clones are absent from its copies; in checked studies, under half trace to an unresolved V gene, and the reason for the others is unknown. This sample has 90,000 to 150,000 clones in its table, and around 56% of those were observed once. In total, the top ten clones hold around 0.46% of the sample. What this sample's time point label stands for: more than three weeks on oral tofacitinib. The treatment or condition label, as the study defines it: oral pan-JAK inhibitor, 5-10 mg twice daily.

The sample consisted of CD4+ T cells sorted from blood, taken at week 4, from a patient treated with tofacitinib. These receptors all come from a human donor with alopecia areata.

This chain links TRBV4-1 with TRBJ1-1; tentatively, D is TRBD1 (6 bases). V gave up 6 bases and J gave up 2 bases, with 19 bases separating them. The germline V gene encodes CDR1 MGHRA and CDR2 YSYEKL. This CDR3 spans 16 amino acids. The CDR3 region is CASRPYGTGANTEAFF. The DNA for the CDR3 is TGCGCCAGCAGACCCTACGGGACGGGGGCAAACACTGAAGCTTTCTTT.

Ten or more counts support this clone. The same CDR3 is also encoded by other DNA sequences in this sample. This chain uses TRBV2 with TRBJ2-3, with D unresolved. The germline V gene has CDR1 SNHLY and CDR2 FYNNEI. The CDR3 runs 14 residues. Trimming shortened V by 3 bases and J by 2 bases, and 9 bases separated the two germline ends. Here the CDR3 reads CASSELGLTDTQYF. CDR3 nucleotide sequence: TGTGCCAGCAGTGAGTTGGGCCTCACAGATACGCAGTATTTT. The complete variable domain, with remaining parts taken from reference TRBV2 and TRBJ2-3, reads EPEVTQTPSHQVTQMGQEVILRCVPISNHLYFYWYRQILGQKVEFLVSFYNNEISEKSEIFDDQFSVERPDGSNFTLKIRSTKLEDSAMYFCASSELGLTDTQYFGPGTRLTVL.

The chain uses TRBV13 and TRBJ2-1; perhaps TRBD1 as D (5 bases). V lost 1 base and J 5 bases, leaving 15 bases between the germline ends. Germline V gives CDR1 PRHDT, CDR2 FYEKMQ (reference sequence). CDR3 length: 16 amino acids. For the CDR3, the DNA is TGTGCCAGCAGCTTAGAGGGGTCTCAAAAAAACAATGAGCAGTTCTTC. Its translation is CASSLEGSQKNNEQFF.

The chain carries TRBV29-1 and TRBJ2-2, with TRBD2 matching over 11 bases. Germline V gene data show CDR1 as SQVTM and CDR2 as ANQGSEA. V shed 4 bases, J shed 3 bases, and the junction held 10 bases outside the gene matches. The CDR3 sequence is 17 residues long. CDR3 sequence: CSVAPKLAGVDTGELFF. The CDR3 DNA sequence: TGCAGCGTTGCCCCCAAACTAGCGGGGGTGGACACCGGGGAGCTGTTTTTT.

The CDR3 DNA follows: TGCGCCAGCAGAATACGACAGAACGCGGACACTGAAGCTTTCTTT. Translation: CASRIRQNADTEAFF. The rearrangement links TRBV4-1 to TRBJ1-1, with D perhaps matching TRBD1 (5 bases). Germline values: CDR1 MGHRA, CDR2 YSYEKL. This CDR3 comprises 15 residues. The V end lost 6 bases, the J end lost 3 bases, and 17 bases lay between the germline ends.

As for this clone: This sample also contains other DNA sequences that code for the same CDR3. This sequence joins TRBV29-1 and TRBJ1-5, with TRBD1 as a possible D gene (5 bases). Germline assignment: CDR1 SQVTM and CDR2 ANQGSEA. Trimming removed 6 bases at V and 2 bases at J, with 8 bases between. The CDR3 sequence is 12 residues long. The CDR3 nucleotides are TGCAGCGTGGGGGGGGGCAATCAGCCCCAGCATTTT. Protein: CSVGGGNQPQHF.

Ten or more counts support this clone. The chain recombines TRBV19 with TRBJ1-1; tentative D call: TRBD1 (6 bases). The CDR3 runs 14 residues. The germline V gene encodes CDR1 LNHDA and CDR2 SQIVND (reference sequence). The V and J ends lost 5 bases and 7 bases respectively, with 17 bases between them. CDR3 region: CASSAAIRDNEAFF. The CDR3 DNA follows: TGTGCCAGTAGTGCCGCAATCCGGGACAATGAAGCTTTCTTT.

V is TRBV30 and J is TRBJ2-7; TRBD1 aligns across 7 bases. Germline V gene sequence: CDR1 GTSNPN, CDR2 SVGIG (reference sequence). The CDR3 is made up of 17 amino acids. V trimming: 5 bases; J trimming: 3 bases; junction bases outside the gene matches: 19. In DNA form, the CDR3 reads TGTGCCTGGTCCAGGACAGGCTTGATTAGACGTCGCTACGAGCAGTACTTC. The encoded protein is CAWSRTGLIRRRYEQYF.

This rearrangement joins TRBV9 to TRBJ2-5; D is possibly TRBD1 (6 bases). With 5 bases removed from V and 5 bases from J, the gap between germline ends came to 16 bases. The germline gives CDR1 SGDLS, CDR2 YYNGEE. The CDR3 has 14 residues. CDR3 nucleotide sequence: TGTGCCAGCAGTCCCCCGGCAGGGGCCGAGACCCAGTACTTC. Residues: CASSPPAGAETQYF.

In the case of this clone: The same CDR3 can be traced to other DNA sequences in this sample. This rearrangement joins TRBV29-1 to TRBJ2-7, with D possibly TRBD1 on 5 matching bases. Trimming removed 3 bases from V and 0 bases from J, with 6 bases in between. CDR1 and CDR2 from the germline V gene are SQVTM and ANQGSEA. The CDR3 spans 12 residues. CDR3 protein: CSVDDSSYEQYF. The CDR3 DNA is TGCAGCGTTGATGACAGCTCCTACGAGCAGTACTTC.

V is TRBV2 and J is TRBJ2-5; no definite D call. The germline gives CDR1 SNHLY, CDR2 FYNNEI. This CDR3 is built from 13 residues. Trimming removed 7 bases at V and 1 base at J, with 10 bases between. The CDR3 DNA is TGTGCCAGCACAAGGTACTCCCAAGAGACCCAGTACTTC. Its translation is CASTRYSQETQYF.

Notes on this clone: At one end the junction does not follow the germline gene, possibly because of a read error. The chain links TRBV4-1 to TRBJ2-7, with 7 bases that match TRBD2. CDR3 size: 14 residues. The germline CDR1 and CDR2 sequences are MGHRA and YSYEKL. The CDR3 is CASSQVTSSHEQYF. CDR3 coding DNA: TGCGCCAGCAGCCAAGTGACTAGCTCCCACGAGCAGTACTTC.

Concerning this clone itself: Other DNA sequences of this sample code for an identical CDR3. The chain couples TRBV30 to TRBJ2-5, with a tentative D call TRBD2 (6 bases). Trimming cost V 1 base and J 5 bases, with 8 bases left between them. This CDR3 contains 12 residues. Germline V gives CDR1 GTSNPN, CDR2 SVGIG (reference sequence). DNA for the CDR3: TGTGCCTGGAGTGGTGGGGGGGAGACCCAGTACTTC. The encoded protein is CAWSGGGETQYF. Based on the CDR3 plus reference TRBV30 and TRBJ2-5, the full variable domain is SQTIHQWPATLVQPVGSPLSLECTVEGTSNPNLYWYRQAAGRGLQLLFYSVGIGQISSEVPQNLSASRPQDRQFILSSKKLLLSDSGFYLCAWSGGGETQYFGPGTRLLVL.

This clone appeared a few times. The V gene is TRBV15, the J gene TRBJ2-5, with unresolved D. V gave up 1 base and J gave up 2 bases, with 2 bases separating them. In germline, CDR1 is LNHNV, CDR2 YYDKDF (reference sequence). This CDR3 has 12 amino acids. The CDR3 nucleotides are TGTGCCACCAGCAGAGTGCAAGAGACCCAGTACTTC. Protein product: CATSRVQETQYF.

This clone turned up a few times. The rearrangement links TRBV19 to TRBJ1-2; perhaps TRBD1 as D (6 bases). CDR1 LNHDA and CDR2 SQIVND come from the germline V gene (reference sequence). Trimming took off 7 bases at V and 0 bases at J, with 12 bases between the two ends. This CDR3 comprises 14 residues. The CDR3 is CASKRTASNYGYTF. CDR3 in DNA: TGTGCCAGTAAAAGGACAGCCTCTAACTATGGCTACACCTTC.

The V call is TRBV30, the J call TRBJ1-2; no clear D gene. There are 13 residues in the CDR3. CDR1 and CDR2 (germline): GTSNPN, SVGIG (reference sequence). With 3 bases removed from V and 8 bases from J, the gap between germline ends came to 16 bases. For the CDR3, the DNA is TGTGCCTGGAGGTCGAGTGTGTTGGAAGGCTACACCTTC. Protein product: CAWRSSVLEGYTF.